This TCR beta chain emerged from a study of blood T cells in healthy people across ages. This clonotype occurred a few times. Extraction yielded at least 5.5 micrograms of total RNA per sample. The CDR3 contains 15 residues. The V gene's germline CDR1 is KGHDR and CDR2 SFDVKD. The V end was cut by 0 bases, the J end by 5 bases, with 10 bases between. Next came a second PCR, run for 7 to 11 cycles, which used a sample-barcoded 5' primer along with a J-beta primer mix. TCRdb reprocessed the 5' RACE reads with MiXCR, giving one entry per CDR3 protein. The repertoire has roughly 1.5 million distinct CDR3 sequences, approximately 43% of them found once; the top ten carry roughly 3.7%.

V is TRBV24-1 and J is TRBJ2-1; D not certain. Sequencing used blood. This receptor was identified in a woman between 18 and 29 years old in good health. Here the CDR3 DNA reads TGTGCCACCAGTGATTTGCGGGTCAGCAACAATGAGCAGTTCTTC. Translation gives CATSDLRVSNNEQFF.